This TCR beta chain comes out of a study of cytomegalovirus exposure and HLA in healthy donors. On the study more broadly: The 120 or so validation repertoires were reported in a later analysis to have been generated on the same platform as the 666 first-cohort repertoires. Overall study results and limits: For most TCR sequences rarity was the rule, although some public TCRs occurred in many donors. There were under 200 TCR beta chains listed as cytomegalovirus-associated. Under in vitro conditions, a few CMV-associated chains were confirmed as specific for CMV antigens.

As concerns this clone: Antigen specificity is unknown.

Germline V CDR1 and CDR2: MDHEN, SYDVKM. V lost 5 bases, J lost 0 bases, and 19 bases lay in between. The CDR3 runs to 17 residues. The protocol was immunoSEQ multiplex PCR, while the TCRdb copy is restricted to in-frame clones and leaves out a portion. The data show fewer than 250,000 clones, 87% seen once. This clonotype was sampled from a woman younger than 30 in good health and CMV-seropositive. The V and J genes are TRBV28 and TRBJ1-2; weak D call: TRBD1 (6 bases). Sequenced: PBMCs. The CDR3 DNA reads TGTGCCAGCAGTCCTAACCTAGGACAGAAATCTAACTATGGCTACACCTTC. It is translated as CASSPNLGQKSNYGYTF.